The table lists the clone carrying this T cell receptor (beta chain) with a few counts. Antigen: not known. The sample originates from a study of vaccination effects on CD4 cells after COVID-19. Study background: Participants completed two doses of the BNT162b2 or mRNA-1273 vaccine.

CD4+ T cells specific for antigen were expanded with viral peptide pools by the ViraFEST assay before sequencing. Isolation of CD4+ T cells took place after 10 days of culture. Having tested negative for nucleocapsid antibodies, the vaccine recipients showed no prior SARS-CoV-2 infection. A few million PBMC per well received 7.5 to 10 IU/ml IL-2 and roughly 10 ug/ml peptides in culture. Measured with immunoSEQ multiplex PCR; TCRdb has only the in-frame clones, and not every one. Among some 20,000 clones listed, approximately 63% were seen once. This receptor was taken from a human donor who received a COVID-19 vaccine. The sample was CD4+ T cells from PBMCs cultured with HCoV-229E spike peptides, taken before COVID-19 vaccination.

CDR3 sequence (DNA): TGTGCCAGCTCACCACGCACTAGCGGGGAGTACCAAGAGACCCAGTACTTC. Protein: CASSPRTSGEYQETQYF. This chain connects TRBV18 to TRBJ2-5, with 10 bases fitting TRBD2. Trimming removed 1 base from V and 0 bases from J; junction bases left unmatched: 5. Germline CDR1 reads KGHSH; CDR2 reads LQKENI. The CDR3 length is 17 residues. Full variable domain (rest looked up from reference TRBV18 and TRBJ2-5): NAGVMQNPRHLVRRRGQEARLRCSPMKGHSHVYWYRQLPEEGLKFMVYLQKENIIDESGMPKERFSAEFPKEGPSILRIQQVVRGDSAAYFCASSPRTSGEYQETQYFGPGTRLLVL.